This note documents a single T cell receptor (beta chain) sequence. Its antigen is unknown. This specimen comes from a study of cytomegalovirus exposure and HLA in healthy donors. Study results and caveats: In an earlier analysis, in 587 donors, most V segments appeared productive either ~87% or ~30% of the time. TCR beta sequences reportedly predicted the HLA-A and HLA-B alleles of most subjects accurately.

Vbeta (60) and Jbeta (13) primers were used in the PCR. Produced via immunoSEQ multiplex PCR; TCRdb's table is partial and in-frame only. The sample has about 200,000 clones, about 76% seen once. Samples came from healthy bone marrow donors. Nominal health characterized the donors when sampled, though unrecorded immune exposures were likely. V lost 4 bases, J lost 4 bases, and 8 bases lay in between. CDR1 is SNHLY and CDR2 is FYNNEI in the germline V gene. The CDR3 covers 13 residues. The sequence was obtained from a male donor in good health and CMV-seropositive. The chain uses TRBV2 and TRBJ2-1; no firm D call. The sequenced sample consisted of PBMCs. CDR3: CASSVLQYNEQFF. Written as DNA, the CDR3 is TGTGCCAGCAGTGTATTACAGTACAATGAGCAGTTCTTC.